Listed here are 30 T cell receptor beta chains from one sample, sequenced in a study of CD8 T cells in ankylosing spondylitis. TCRdb independently ran MiXCR on the 5' RACE reads; one entry per CDR3 protein. The table lists 200,000 to 250,000 distinct CDR3 sequences, about 10% of them singletons, with around a fifth in the top ten. Sequencing was done on a sample of blood, either unsorted or a sorted T cell fraction (not recorded which). Source of these receptors: a male donor with ankylosing spondylitis or in good health (not recorded which).

This clonotype came up many times. The CDR3 DNA follows: TGTGCCAGCAGTTTGACCGGGACTGAGCAAGAGACCCAGTACTTC. This gives the protein CASSLTGTEQETQYF. This chain links TRBV12-3 or TRBV12-4 with TRBJ2-5; tentatively, D is TRBD2 (6 bases). The CDR3 sequence is 15 residues long. V lost 3 bases, J lost 2 bases, and 13 bases lay in between.

CDR3 nucleotide sequence: TGTGCCAGCAGTGGACAGGGCGGCACCGGGGAGCTGTTTTTT. It specifies CASSGQGGTGELFF. The V and J genes are TRBV2 and TRBJ2-2, with TRBD1 matching 7 bases. V lost 4 bases, J lost 4 bases, and 3 bases stayed unmatched. CDR3 length equals 14 residues. Germline CDR1 and CDR2: SNHLY and FYNNEI.

This clonotype was counted ten times or more. V usage is TRBV29-1 and J usage is TRBJ1-2, with D maybe TRBD1 (6 bases). V was cut by 6 bases and J by 8 bases, with 16 bases left in between. Looked up from germline, CDR1 is SQVTM and CDR2 is ANQGSEA. CDR3 length: 12 amino acids. The CDR3 here is CSVDTGSMGYTF. As DNA, the CDR3 is TGCAGCGTGGATACAGGGTCTATGGGCTACACCTTC.

This clonotype was seen only once. A much bigger clone sits one base away, suggesting this may be a read error. The CDR3 is CSVEGGDGGRRTEAFF. The CDR3 DNA is TGCAGCGTTGAAGGAGGGGACGGGGGGCGTCGCACTGAAGCTTTCTTT. The chain links TRBV29-1 to TRBJ1-1, with D possibly being TRBD1 (6 bases). V was shortened by 1 base and J by 4 bases, with 19 bases between the two germline ends. Germline V gene lookup returns CDR1 SQVTM and CDR2 ANQGSEA. The length of the CDR3 is 16 residues.

This sequence joins TRBV10-2 and TRBJ1-2; TRBD1 matches at 7 bases. Germline V CDR1 and CDR2: WSHSY, SAAADI. The CDR3 has 15 amino acids. The V and J ends lost 0 bases and 3 bases, in that order; junction bases with no gene match: 4. As DNA, the CDR3 is TGCGCCAGCAGTGAGTCGTCGGGACAGCACTATGGCTACACCTTC. Amino acid sequence: CASSESSGQHYGYTF.

In its sample, this clonotype was seen many times. This rearrangement joins TRBV5-1 to TRBJ2-3; 11 bases line up with TRBD2. Trimming at V came to 0 bases and at J to 4 bases, leaving 4 bases not matched to a gene. There are 16 residues in the CDR3. Germline V gene data show CDR1 as SGHRS and CDR2 as YFSETQ. CDR3 coding DNA: TGCGCCAGCAGCTTGGTGGGTAGCGGGAGGGCAGATACGCAGTATTTT. It codes for CASSLVGSGRADTQYF.

There are many counts of this clonotype. The rearrangement joins TRBV4-2 to TRBJ1-1, with D uncertain. Germline lookup yields CDR1 LGHNA and CDR2 YNFKEQ. The CDR3 spans 16 residues. V lost 0 bases to trimming and J lost 0 bases, with 11 bases between them. The CDR3 protein is CASSQDSAQLNTEAFF. As DNA, the CDR3 is TGTGCCAGCAGCCAAGATTCCGCGCAGCTGAACACTGAAGCTTTCTTT.

The chain combines TRBV3-1 with TRBJ1-1; 8 bases map to TRBD1. The CDR3 is made up of 16 amino acids. Germline CDR1 and CDR2: LGHDT and YNNKEL (reference sequence). V shed 3 bases, J shed 5 bases, and the junction held 11 bases outside the gene matches. Written as DNA, the CDR3 is TGTGCCAGCAGCCACCACCCAGGACAGGGTGGAACTGAAGCTTTCTTT. Its translation is CASSHHPGQGGTEAFF.

There are a few counts of this clonotype. The chain has TRBV5-6 and TRBJ2-5; perhaps TRBD2 as D (6 bases). The CDR3 sequence is 14 residues long. Germline V gene data show CDR1 as SGHDT and CDR2 as YYEEEE. V was cut by 4 bases and J by 5 bases, with 15 bases left in between. CDR3 in amino acids: CASSVRGTGETQYF. CDR3 sequence (DNA): TGTGCCAGCAGCGTCCGGGGGACGGGGGAGACCCAGTACTTC.

This clonotype appeared a few times. The chain joins TRBV20-1 to TRBJ2-2, with 7 bases lining up with TRBD1. Germline V lookup: CDR1 DFQATT, CDR2 SNEGSKA (reference sequence). The CDR3 length is 16 residues. V shed 2 bases and J 1 base; nucleotides not matched to a gene: 7. In nucleotides, the CDR3 is TGCAGTGCTAGAAAGCCGGGACAGCTGAACACCGGGGAGCTGTTTTTT. It encodes CSARKPGQLNTGELFF.

This clonotype appeared many times. The V call is TRBV5-1, the J call TRBJ2-7, with 8 bases lining up with TRBD2. Germline-derived CDR1 and CDR2 are SGHRS and YFSETQ. The length of the CDR3 is 14 residues. V was pared by 2 bases and J by 2 bases, with 3 bases of the junction left unmatched. This chain's CDR3 is CASSFTGGTYEQYF. As DNA, the CDR3 is TGCGCCAGCAGCTTCACGGGGGGGACCTACGAGCAGTACTTC.

The gene calls are TRBV7-8 and TRBJ2-1; 11 bases match TRBD2. This CDR3 is built from 17 residues. Germline CDR1 reads SGHVS; CDR2 reads FQNEAQ. The V and J ends lost 2 bases and 4 bases, in that order; junction bases with no gene match: 7. The CDR3 DNA is TGTGCCAGCAGCTTATTGTCTAGCGGGGGGAAGTACAATGAGCAGTTCTTC. Protein sequence: CASSLLSSGGKYNEQFF.

This clonotype has a handful of counts. The chain employs TRBV28 and TRBJ2-5, with no clear D. The CDR3 is made up of 16 amino acids. Germline lookup yields CDR1 MDHEN and CDR2 SYDVKM. Trimming shortened V by 5 bases and J by 5 bases, and 21 bases separated the two germline ends. The DNA of the CDR3 is TGTGCCAGCAGTCCTCCCGGGCATGGCACTGAGGAGACCCAGTACTTC. Residues: CASSPPGHGTEETQYF.

The genes are TRBV10-3 and TRBJ1-1, with 9 bases matching TRBD1. Trimming removed 8 bases from V and 5 bases from J; junction bases left unmatched: 6. CDR1 is ENHRY, CDR2 SYGVKD, per germline. The CDR3 runs 13 residues. CDR3 in DNA: TGTGCCATCTCCGGGACAGGGTTTACTGAAGCTTTCTTT. Protein sequence: CAISGTGFTEAFF.

This clonotype appeared many times. This chain connects TRBV12-3 or TRBV12-4 to TRBJ1-5, with 7 bases aligning to TRBD1. This CDR3 has 13 amino acids. Written as DNA, the CDR3 is TGTTCAGGGGGGGGACACAGCAATCAGCCCCAGCATTTT. It codes for CSGGGHSNQPQHF.

This clonotype appeared many times. This sequence joins TRBV12-3 or TRBV12-4 and TRBJ2-1, with TRBD1 matching 9 bases. The CDR3 loop spans 15 amino acids. The V segment lost 6 bases and the J segment 4 bases; nucleotides outside the gene matches: 7. CDR3: CASRQGTGLYNEQFF. The CDR3 DNA reads TGTGCCAGCAGACAGGGGACAGGGTTGTACAATGAGCAGTTCTTC.

This rearrangement joins TRBV12-3 or TRBV12-4 to TRBJ2-4, with TRBD1 matching over 7 bases. CDR3 length equals 16 residues. V lost 1 base, J lost 2 bases, and 5 bases stayed unmatched. This CDR3 reads CASSLGQGVSKNIQYF. CDR3 nucleotide sequence: TGTGCCAGCAGTTTAGGACAGGGAGTCTCCAAAAACATTCAGTACTTC.

There are a few counts of this clonotype. The gene calls are TRBV12-3 or TRBV12-4 and TRBJ2-3; D is perhaps TRBD1 or TRBD2 (5 bases each). There are 15 residues in the CDR3. The V end was cut by 7 bases, the J end by 2 bases, with 16 bases between. The CDR3 DNA reads as TGTGCCAGCAACCAGGGCCCGACTATCACAGATACGCAGTATTTT. This codes for CASNQGPTITDTQYF.

The chain recombines TRBV5-1 with TRBJ2-7; D gene uncertain. The CDR3 loop spans 15 amino acids. Trimming shortened V by 4 bases and J by 2 bases, and 16 bases separated the two germline ends. Germline CDR1 SGHRS, CDR2 YFSETQ. CDR3: CASSPSLGAAYEQYF. CDR3 in DNA: TGCGCCAGCAGCCCCTCCCTAGGAGCTGCCTACGAGCAGTACTTC.

This clonotype appeared many times. The gene calls are TRBV20-1 and TRBJ1-2; 9 bases agree with TRBD1. The germline CDR1 and CDR2 sequences are DFQATT and SNEGSKA (reference sequence). V shed 3 bases and J 6 bases; nucleotides not matched to a gene: 14. The CDR3 length is 16 residues. Written as DNA, the CDR3 is TGCAGTGCTAGCCTGCGGCTGGGACAGGGCTTTGATGGCTACACCTTC. It translates to CSASLRLGQGFDGYTF.

This clonotype was seen a few times. This sequence joins TRBV24-1 and TRBJ2-5; D is possibly TRBD2 (5 bases). Germline V lookup: CDR1 KGHDR, CDR2 SFDVKD. V shed 3 bases and J shed 5 bases, with 15 bases lying between them. This CDR3 is built from 15 residues. The CDR3 DNA sequence: TGTGCCACCAGTGATCCAGTCGGCCCGGGGGAGACCCAGTACTTC. Translating it yields CATSDPVGPGETQYF.

The J gene is TRBJ2-3, the V gene TRBV9; D remains unclear. Deletions cut 3 bases from V and 6 bases from J, with 14 bases between. Germline loops: CDR1 SGDLS, CDR2 YYNGEE. This CDR3 contains 14 residues. The CDR3 reads CASSASSAADTQYF. CDR3 sequence (DNA): TGTGCCAGCAGCGCCAGCTCAGCCGCGGATACGCAGTATTTT.

This clonotype was seen at least ten times. The chain recombines TRBV5-1 with TRBJ1-1, with D possibly being TRBD1 (6 bases). The germline V gene has CDR1 SGHRS and CDR2 YFSETQ. The V end was cut by 1 base, the J end by 4 bases, with 11 bases between. CDR3 length: 14 residues. CDR3 sequence (DNA): TGCGCCAGCAGCTTGAGTGGCAGGGGCACTGAAGCTTTCTTT. It encodes CASSLSGRGTEAFF.

A word on this clonotype: Just one base apart from a much larger clone, this may be a read error. The gene calls are TRBV5-6 and TRBJ1-1, with unresolved D. Germline V CDR1 and CDR2: SGHDT, YYEEEE. The CDR3 has 12 residues. Between the trimmed V and J ends, which lost 4 bases and 5 bases, there was a span of 9 bases. CDR3 nucleotide sequence: TGTGCCAGCAGCGGTTCGGGGACTGAAGCTTTCTTT. This encodes CASSGSGTEAFF.

Comment on this clonotype: This sequence may be a read error, since a much larger clone differs from it by one base. The rearrangement joins TRBV7-2 to TRBJ2-4, with unresolved D. The CDR3 covers 16 residues. Between the trimmed V and J ends, which lost 7 bases and 0 bases, there was a span of 16 bases. The germline V gene encodes CDR1 SGHTA and CDR2 FQGNSA. CDR3 in DNA: TGTGCCAGCATCGAGGATAGGACGACAGCCAAAAACATTCAGTACTTC. It encodes CASIEDRTTAKNIQYF.

This clonotype was recorded at least ten times. The genes are TRBV5-1 and TRBJ1-1; 8 bases align to TRBD1. CDR1 and CDR2 from the germline V gene are SGHRS and YFSETQ. This CDR3 has 15 residues. Trimming removed 1 base from V and 10 bases from J; junction bases left unmatched: 12. The CDR3 nucleotides are TGCGCCAGCAGCTTGACCGGACAGGGCAGTAGATCAGCTTTCTTT. It yields the protein CASSLTGQGSRSAFF. The full variable domain, completed using reference TRBV5-1 and TRBJ1-1, is KAGVTQTPRYLIKTRGQQVTLSCSPISGHRSVSWYQQTPGQGLQFLFEYFSETQRNKGNFPGRFSGRQFSNSRSEMNVSTLELGDSALYLCASSLTGQGSRSAFFGQGTRLTVV.

The sample holds many counts of this clonotype. The chain combines TRBV18 with TRBJ2-7; D could derive from TRBD1 or TRBD2 (5 bases each). V was clipped by 3 bases and J by 2 bases, with 14 bases between them. This CDR3 has 15 amino acids. Germline V gene sequence: CDR1 KGHSH, CDR2 LQKENI. The CDR3 spells CASSPAGTGAYEQYF. The CDR3 region has the DNA TGTGCCAGCTCACCTGCCGGGACGGGCGCCTACGAGCAGTACTTC.

This clonotype has ten or more counts. This chain links TRBV29-1 with TRBJ2-3; possible D gene TRBD2, 6 bases. Germline loops: CDR1 SQVTM, CDR2 ANQGSEA. There are 13 residues in the CDR3. Trimming removed 6 bases at V and 5 bases at J, with 15 bases between. Here the CDR3 reads CSVYRDLVDTQYF. CDR3 coding DNA: TGCAGCGTGTACCGGGACTTAGTAGATACGCAGTATTTT.

The J gene is TRBJ1-1, the V gene TRBV7-9, with no clear D. CDR3 length: 11 residues. Germline V gives CDR1 SEHNR, CDR2 FQNEAQ (reference sequence). V was clipped by 5 bases and J by 6 bases, with 7 bases between them. The CDR3 loop is CASSPLAEAFF. As DNA, the CDR3 is TGTGCCAGCAGCCCCCTGGCTGAAGCTTTCTTT.

This clonotype has just a few counts. This chain joins TRBV7-3 and TRBJ2-3; D not resolved. The CDR3 has 12 amino acids. Germline V gene lookup returns CDR1 SGHTA and CDR2 FQGTGA. V lost 3 bases to trimming and J lost 4 bases, with 5 bases between them. In DNA, the CDR3 is TGTGCCAGCAGCTTTGTGTCAGATACGCAGTATTTT. Its protein is CASSFVSDTQYF.